The clone carrying this TCR beta chain has just a few counts. Its antigen remains unidentified. The sample is drawn from a study of response to subunit inactivated influenza vaccine. Study results and caveats: Each seasonal flu vaccination may recruit only limited new T cells, authors suggested.

Germline CDR1 reads SGHTA; CDR2 reads FQGNSA. V shed 6 bases and J shed 3 bases, with 18 bases lying between them. The CDR3 totals 15 residues. One entry per CDR3 protein, called by TCRdb with MiXCR from the RT-PCR reads. The sample records 500,000 to 600,000 distinct CDR3 sequences, 10% to 15% being singletons. This chain joins TRBV7-2 and TRBJ2-7, with D perhaps being TRBD1 or TRBD2 (6 bases each). The clonotype was recovered from a man aged 50 to 60 who received an inactivated influenza vaccine. The sample consisted of PBMCs from blood, taken 45 days after vaccination. CDR3 nucleotides: TGTGCCAGCAGGCGGGACAACCTACCTTACTACGAGCAGTACTTC. This codes for CASRRDNLPYYEQYF.